The clone carrying this T cell receptor beta chain was observed at least ten times. This sample was taken from a study of molecular identifiers for immune sequencing clone quantification. Library preparation followed earlier protocols using designated TCR primers. Using its own MiXCR run on the PCR reads, TCRdb lists one record per CDR3 protein. The table records tens of thousands of distinct CDR3 sequences, 15% to 20% of them present only once. The sequenced sample was naive CD8+ T cells from blood, with Jurkat cell RNA spiked in. Sample subset: FACS-sorted CD8+CD4-CCR7+CD45RA+ naive T cells. This clonotype was sampled from a human donor in good health. Some libraries in this study had Jurkat cell RNA spiked in.

CDR3 sequence (DNA): TGTGCCAGCAGTTTCCACCGGACAGGTGGGACCGGGGAGCTGTTTTTT. Protein product: CASSFHRTGGTGELFF. The chain combines TRBV6-2 or TRBV6-3 with TRBJ2-2, with 7 bases lining up with TRBD1. The trim removed 4 bases at V and 5 bases at J, leaving 10 bases unmatched. The germline gives CDR1 MNHEY, CDR2 SVGEGT. This CDR3 spans 16 amino acids.